This T cell receptor (beta chain) derives from a study of blood T cell repertoires in COVID-19. Whole-study context: COVID-19 samples, acute and convalescent, were from the United States, Italy and Spain. Sources were T cells, B-cell-depleted T cells, or PBMCs; the material itself was cDNA or gDNA.

Germline assignment: CDR1 GTSNPN and CDR2 SVGIG (reference sequence). Trimming took 3 bases from V and 1 from J, leaving 16 bases between them. CDR3 length: 16 residues. In the study's own analysis: From reference gene primer amplification, estimates of nucleated cell counts were derived. Profiled with immunoSEQ multiplex PCR; TCRdb holds only in-frame clones, not every one. The V and J calls and clone size come from that table; D and trimming were worked out from the DNA. Here the sample spans some 99,000 clones, approximately 86% being singletons. The chain couples TRBV30 to TRBJ1-5, with a tentative D call TRBD1 (6 bases). What was sequenced was peripheral blood. The clonotype was recovered from a woman aged 55-75 years in a cohort sampled during active or convalescent COVID-19. The CDR3 sequence: CAWRNGGGGSNQPQHF. As DNA, the CDR3 is TGTGCCTGGAGAAATGGAGGGGGAGGGAGCAATCAGCCCCAGCATTTT.